This T cell receptor (beta chain) derives from a study of control samples from healthy donors and cancer patients. This CDR3 has 11 amino acids. Deletions cut 7 bases from V and 10 bases from J, with 11 bases between. The germline V gene encodes CDR1 MDHEN and CDR2 SYDVKM. Produced via immunoSEQ multiplex PCR; TCRdb's table is partial and in-frame only. This table holds under 200,000 clones, 96% found once. The sequencing sample was made of blood. This TCR came from a woman in her 30s in good health. This chain joins TRBV28 and TRBJ2-1; D gene uncertain. The CDR3 DNA reads as TGTGCCAGCATAACCCCCCGGGAGCAGTTCTTC. Translation gives CASITPREQFF.